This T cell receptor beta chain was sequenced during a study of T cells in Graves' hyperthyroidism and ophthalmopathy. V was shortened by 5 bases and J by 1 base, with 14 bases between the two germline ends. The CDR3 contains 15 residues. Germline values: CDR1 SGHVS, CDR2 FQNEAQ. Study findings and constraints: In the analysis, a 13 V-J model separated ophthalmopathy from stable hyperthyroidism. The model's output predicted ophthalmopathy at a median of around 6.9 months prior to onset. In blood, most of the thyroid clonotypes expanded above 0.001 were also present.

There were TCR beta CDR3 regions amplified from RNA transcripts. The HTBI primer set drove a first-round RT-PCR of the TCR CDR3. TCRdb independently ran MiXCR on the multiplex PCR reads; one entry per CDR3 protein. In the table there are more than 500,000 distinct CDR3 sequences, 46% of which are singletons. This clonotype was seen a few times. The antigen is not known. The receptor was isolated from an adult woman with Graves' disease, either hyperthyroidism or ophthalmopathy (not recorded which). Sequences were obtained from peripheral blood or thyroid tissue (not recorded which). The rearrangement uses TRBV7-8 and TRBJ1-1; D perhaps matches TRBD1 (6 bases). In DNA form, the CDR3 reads TGTGCCAGCAGCCAAGCCCCAGGGGCGAACACTGAAGCTTTCTTT. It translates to CASSQAPGANTEAFF.